Listed below are T cell receptor beta chains from one sample, sequenced in a study of blood T cell repertoires in COVID-19. Assay: immunoSEQ multiplex PCR; the TCRdb copy retains only in-frame clones and omits some. Of roughly 430,000 clones in the sample, 88% were seen once. The sample consisted of PBMCs or T cells enriched from blood (not recorded which). Receptors originate from a woman in her thirties or forties with acute COVID-19. Both conserved end residues are part of each CDR3. Fields, in order: clone size, V gene, D gene, J gene, CDR3 protein, CDR3 DNA. The D gene is left open where the match is weak. Size tells how often a clone was seen (once, few, many) or the class of an expanded clone, and some rows leave it out.

clone size: -; V gene: TRBV2; D gene: -; J gene: TRBJ2-7; CDR3 protein: CASSGAGHFEQYF; CDR3 DNA: TGTGCCAGCAGTGGGGCAGGGCACTTCGAGCAGTACTTC
clone size: -; V gene: TRBV27; D gene: TRBD2; J gene: TRBJ2-7; CDR3 protein: CASSLERDYEQYF; CDR3 DNA: TGTGCCAGCAGTTTAGAGCGGGATTACGAGCAGTACTTC
clone size: few; V gene: TRBV3-1/TRBV3-2; D gene: -; J gene: TRBJ2-5; CDR3 protein: CASSQVRETQYF; CDR3 DNA: TGTGCCAGCAGCCAAGTGAGGGAGACCCAGTACTTC
clone size: few; V gene: TRBV9; D gene: -; J gene: TRBJ1-4; CDR3 protein: CASSGTGTTGEKLFF; CDR3 DNA: TGTGCCAGCAGCGGCACCGGGACAACCGGAGAAAAACTGTTTTTT
clone size: -; V gene: TRBV9; D gene: TRBD1; J gene: TRBJ1-2; CDR3 protein: CASTPGGHYGYTF; CDR3 DNA: TGTGCCAGCACCCCAGGGGGGCACTATGGCTACACCTTC
clone size: -; V gene: TRBV5-1; D gene: -; J gene: TRBJ2-7; CDR3 protein: CASSLTGMEQYF; CDR3 DNA: TGCGCCAGCAGCTTAACGGGAATGGAGCAGTACTTC
clone size: -; V gene: TRBV2; D gene: -; J gene: TRBJ1-1; CDR3 protein: CASSVGQNTEAFF; CDR3 DNA: TGTGCCAGCAGTGTGGGGCAGAACACTGAAGCTTTCTTT
clone size: once; V gene: TRBV7-9; D gene: -; J gene: TRBJ2-1; CDR3 protein: CASRDTNNNEQFF; CDR3 DNA: TGTGCCAGCAGGGACACAAATAACAATGAGCAGTTCTTC
clone size: -; V gene: TRBV18; D gene: -; J gene: TRBJ2-2; CDR3 protein: CASSRQGGTGELFF; CDR3 DNA: TGTGCCAGCTCACGACAGGGAGGTACCGGGGAGCTGTTTTTT
clone size: -; V gene: TRBV5-1; D gene: -; J gene: TRBJ2-3; CDR3 protein: CASSWRPQGTDTQYF; CDR3 DNA: TGCGCCAGCAGCTGGCGTCCCCAGGGCACAGATACGCAGTATTTT
clone size: -; V gene: TRBV19; D gene: -; J gene: TRBJ2-2; CDR3 protein: CASSKTQIANTGELFF; CDR3 DNA: TGTGCCAGTAGCAAGACACAAATCGCGAACACCGGGGAGCTGTTTTTT
clone size: -; V gene: TRBV18; D gene: TRBD1; J gene: TRBJ1-2; CDR3 protein: CASSPGTGEGGYTF; CDR3 DNA: TGTGCCAGCTCCCCCGGGACAGGGGAAGGCGGCTACACCTTC
clone size: -; V gene: TRBV10-3; D gene: TRBD2; J gene: TRBJ2-7; CDR3 protein: CAISAPAGGLEEQYF; CDR3 DNA: TGTGCCATCAGTGCCCCAGCGGGGGGGCTCGAAGAGCAGTACTTC
clone size: -; V gene: TRBV5-1; D gene: TRBD1; J gene: TRBJ2-1; CDR3 protein: CASSGSAAGQGVDEQFF; CDR3 DNA: TGCGCCAGCAGCGGGTCAGCAGCGGGACAGGGGGTTGATGAGCAGTTCTTC
clone size: -; V gene: TRBV27; D gene: TRBD2; J gene: TRBJ2-7; CDR3 protein: CASSLTSGGFYEQYF; CDR3 DNA: TGTGCCAGCAGTTTAACTAGCGGGGGGTTCTACGAGCAGTACTTC
clone size: -; V gene: TRBV7-9; D gene: -; J gene: TRBJ1-4; CDR3 protein: CASSLRPRDRPNEKLFF; CDR3 DNA: TGTGCCAGCAGCTTGAGACCCCGTGACAGACCTAATGAAAAACTGTTTTTT
clone size: few; V gene: TRBV3-1/TRBV3-2; D gene: -; J gene: TRBJ2-5; CDR3 protein: CASSPKGGGAPFTTQYF; CDR3 DNA: TGTGCCAGCAGCCCAAAAGGTGGGGGGGCCCCCTTTACGACCCAGTACTTC
clone size: -; V gene: TRBV5-3; D gene: -; J gene: TRBJ1-2; CDR3 protein: CARSFMRGGLYGYTF; CDR3 DNA: TGTGCCAGAAGCTTTATGCGGGGTGGCTTGTATGGCTACACCTTC
clone size: -; V gene: TRBV5-1; D gene: -; J gene: TRBJ1-3; CDR3 protein: CASSFSEGTVAGNTIYF; CDR3 DNA: TGCGCCAGCAGCTTTAGTGAGGGAACAGTGGCTGGAAACACCATATATTTT
clone size: -; V gene: TRBV12-3/TRBV12-4; D gene: TRBD1; J gene: TRBJ2-7; CDR3 protein: CASGTGVYEQYF; CDR3 DNA: TGTGCCAGCGGGACAGGGGTCTACGAGCAGTACTTC
clone size: -; V gene: TRBV12-5; D gene: -; J gene: TRBJ1-2; CDR3 protein: CASGFIDVPGYGYTF; CDR3 DNA: TGTGCTAGTGGTTTCATTGACGTACCGGGGTATGGCTACACCTTC
clone size: -; V gene: TRBV5-1; D gene: TRBD1; J gene: TRBJ2-7; CDR3 protein: CASSPDVGQGAYEQYF; CDR3 DNA: TGCGCCAGCAGCCCGGATGTGGGACAGGGGGCCTACGAGCAGTACTTC
clone size: -; V gene: TRBV18; D gene: TRBD2; J gene: TRBJ2-5; CDR3 protein: CASSPPGEGETQYF; CDR3 DNA: TGTGCCAGCTCACCACCAGGGGAGGGAGAGACCCAGTACTTC
clone size: -; V gene: TRBV11-2; D gene: TRBD2; J gene: TRBJ2-3; CDR3 protein: CASSLGGGTNTQYF; CDR3 DNA: TGTGCCAGCAGCTTAGGGGGGGGTACGAATACGCAGTATTTT
clone size: -; V gene: TRBV13; D gene: -; J gene: TRBJ1-6; CDR3 protein: CASSLVTSSPLHF; CDR3 DNA: TGTGCCAGCAGCCTGGTGACTTCTTCACCCCTCCACTTT
clone size: -; V gene: TRBV24-1; D gene: -; J gene: TRBJ2-3; CDR3 protein: CATSVGRGLPDTQYF; CDR3 DNA: TGTGCCACCAGTGTGGGCAGGGGCCTACCAGATACGCAGTATTTT
clone size: -; V gene: TRBV4-1; D gene: -; J gene: TRBJ2-1; CDR3 protein: CASSQGRGGYEQFF; CDR3 DNA: TGCGCCAGCAGCCAAGGAAGGGGGGGCTATGAGCAGTTCTTC
clone size: -; V gene: TRBV10-1; D gene: TRBD2; J gene: TRBJ2-7; CDR3 protein: CASSEYQGGGEQYF; CDR3 DNA: TGCGCCAGCAGTGAGTACCAGGGCGGGGGCGAGCAGTACTTC
clone size: -; V gene: TRBV6-1; D gene: -; J gene: TRBJ1-2; CDR3 protein: CASSDWGGIYGYTF; CDR3 DNA: TGTGCCAGCAGTGATTGGGGGGGGATCTATGGCTACACCTTC
clone size: -; V gene: TRBV5-1; D gene: TRBD1; J gene: TRBJ1-2; CDR3 protein: CASSLGQEGYTF; CDR3 DNA: TGCGCCAGCAGCCTCGGACAGGAAGGCTACACCTTC
clone size: once; V gene: TRBV10-3; D gene: -; J gene: TRBJ2-5; CDR3 protein: CAISDSGAQETQYF; CDR3 DNA: TGTGCCATCAGTGATTCAGGGGCCCAAGAGACCCAGTACTTC